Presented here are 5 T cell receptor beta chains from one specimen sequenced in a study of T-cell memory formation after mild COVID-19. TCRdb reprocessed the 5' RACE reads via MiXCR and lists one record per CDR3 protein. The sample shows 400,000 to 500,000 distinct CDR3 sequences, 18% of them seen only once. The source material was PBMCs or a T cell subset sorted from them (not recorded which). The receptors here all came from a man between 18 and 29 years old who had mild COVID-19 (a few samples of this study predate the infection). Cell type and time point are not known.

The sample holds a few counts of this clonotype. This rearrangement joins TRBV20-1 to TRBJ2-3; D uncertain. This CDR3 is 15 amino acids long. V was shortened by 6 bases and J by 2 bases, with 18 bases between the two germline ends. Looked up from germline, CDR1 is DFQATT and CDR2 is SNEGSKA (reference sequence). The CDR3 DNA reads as TGCAGTGCAAGACGGATAGGAGTGAACACAGATACGCAGTATTTT. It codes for CSARRIGVNTDTQYF.

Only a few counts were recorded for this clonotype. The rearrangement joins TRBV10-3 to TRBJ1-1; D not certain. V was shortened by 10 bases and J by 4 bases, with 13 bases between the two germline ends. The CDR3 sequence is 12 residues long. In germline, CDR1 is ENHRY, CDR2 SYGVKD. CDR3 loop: CATRFFGTEAFF. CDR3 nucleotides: TGTGCCACCAGGTTTTTTGGCACTGAAGCTTTCTTT.

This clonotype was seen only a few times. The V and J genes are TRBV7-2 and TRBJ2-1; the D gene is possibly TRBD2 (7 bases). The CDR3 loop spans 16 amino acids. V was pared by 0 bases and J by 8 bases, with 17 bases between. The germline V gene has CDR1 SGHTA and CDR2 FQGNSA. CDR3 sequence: CASSLAGGLTIDEQFF. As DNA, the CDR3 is TGTGCCAGCAGCTTAGCGGGGGGGCTTACGATCGATGAGCAGTTCTTC.

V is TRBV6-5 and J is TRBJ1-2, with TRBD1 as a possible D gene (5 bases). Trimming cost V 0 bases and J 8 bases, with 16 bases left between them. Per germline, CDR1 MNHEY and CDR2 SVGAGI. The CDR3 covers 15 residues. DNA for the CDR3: TGTGCCAGCAGTTACTCGATCCCGCAGGGAAGAGGCTACACCTTC. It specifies CASSYSIPQGRGYTF.

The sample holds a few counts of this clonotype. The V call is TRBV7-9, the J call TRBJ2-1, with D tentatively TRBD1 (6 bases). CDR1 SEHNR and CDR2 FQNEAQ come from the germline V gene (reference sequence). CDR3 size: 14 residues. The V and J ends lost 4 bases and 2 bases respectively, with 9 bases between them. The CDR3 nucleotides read TGTGCCAGCAGCTCACAGGGAACCTACAATGAGCAGTTCTTC. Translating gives CASSSQGTYNEQFF.